A selection of T cell receptor beta chains follows, all from one sample in a study of cytomegalovirus exposure and HLA in healthy donors. Profiling relied on immunoSEQ multiplex PCR, and the TCRdb table lists in-frame clones only, not all of them. This sample contains 130,000 to 150,000 clones. Sequencing was carried out using PBMCs. The receptors were sampled from a man aged 35 to 55 in good health and CMV-seronegative. Both conserved end residues are part of each CDR3. Each record gives: J gene, V gene, CDR3 protein.

>TRBJ2-7|TRBV19
CASSTLPGQGEREQYF
>TRBJ2-1|TRBV6-4
CASSVQSSYNEQFF
>TRBJ2-6|TRBV7-9
CASSLAKGQAPGANVLTF
>TRBJ2-7|TRBV4-1
CASSQTSSRGDEQYF
>TRBJ1-1|TRBV15
CATSRGGDGNTEAFF
>TRBJ2-5|TRBV7-2
CASSSPQSRASGAQETQYF
>TRBJ2-1|TRBV18
CASCPLGPGNEQFF
>TRBJ1-1|TRBV5-1
CASSRRAEAMNTEAFF
>TRBJ1-2|TRBV5-1
CASSLLTSTQNNYGYTF
>TRBJ1-1|TRBV29-1
CSVEQLLGGTEAFF
>TRBJ1-5|TRBV7-9
CASSLGAGGRNQPQHF
>TRBJ1-4|TRBV7-9
CASSPPTGATNEKLFF
>TRBJ1-1|TRBV5-8
CASSLVTGVYYRGAFF
>TRBJ1-5|TRBV19
CASSLGGSNQPQHF
>TRBJ2-1|TRBV28
CAITGGSSYNEQFF
>TRBJ2-3|TRBV5-1
CASSFPRQTDTQYF
>TRBJ1-6|TRBV7-9
CASSEGTGASPLHF
>TRBJ2-3|TRBV5-1
CASSLEGRAGDTQYF
>TRBJ2-1|TRBV6-4
CASSGPEVQFF